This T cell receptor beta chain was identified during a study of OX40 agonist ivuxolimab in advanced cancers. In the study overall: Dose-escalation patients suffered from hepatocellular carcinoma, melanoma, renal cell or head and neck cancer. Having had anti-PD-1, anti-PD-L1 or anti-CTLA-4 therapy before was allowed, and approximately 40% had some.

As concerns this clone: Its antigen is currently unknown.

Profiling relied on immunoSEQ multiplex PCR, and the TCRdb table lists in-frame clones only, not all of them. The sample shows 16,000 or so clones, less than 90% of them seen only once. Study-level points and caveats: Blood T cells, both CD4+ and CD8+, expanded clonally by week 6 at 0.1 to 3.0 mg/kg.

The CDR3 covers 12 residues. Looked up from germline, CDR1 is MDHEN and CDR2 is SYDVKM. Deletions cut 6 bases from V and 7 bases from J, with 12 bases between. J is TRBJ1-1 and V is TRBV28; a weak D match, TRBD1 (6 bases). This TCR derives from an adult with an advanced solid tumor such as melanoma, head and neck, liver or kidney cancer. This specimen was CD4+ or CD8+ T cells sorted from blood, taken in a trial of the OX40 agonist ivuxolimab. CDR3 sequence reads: CASSRTAIEAFF. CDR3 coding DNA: TGTGCCAGCAGCCGGACAGCAATTGAAGCTTTCTTT.